Shown below are 16 T cell receptor beta chains from a single sample sequenced in a study of blood T cell repertoires in COVID-19. The repertoire was sequenced with immunoSEQ multiplex PCR; TCRdb's copy has only in-frame clones and lacks some. The data hold 200,000 or so clones, with around 81% observed a single time. The sequenced material came from PBMCs or T cells enriched from blood (not recorded which). The source of these receptors is a man aged 40-49 years who had recovered from COVID-19.

This clone appeared a few times. This chain connects TRBV9 to TRBJ2-5; D gene unclear. Germline lookup yields CDR1 SGDLS and CDR2 YYNGEE. V lost 0 bases, J lost 2 bases, and 20 bases lay in between. This CDR3 region has 18 residues. The CDR3 DNA follows: TGTGCCAGCAGCGTAGATGGAGTTTGTCAATGCAATCAAGAGACCCAGTACTTC. It translates to CASSVDGVCQCNQETQYF. Filled out from reference TRBV9 and TRBJ2-5, the complete variable domain reads DSGVTQTPKHLITATGQRVTLRCSPRSGDLSVYWYQQSLDQGLQFLIQYYNGEERAKGNILERFSAQQFPDLHSELNLSSLELGDSALYFCASSVDGVCQCNQETQYFGPGTRLLVL.

This sequence joins TRBV5-8 and TRBJ1-6; TRBD1 matches 7 bases. CDR1 and CDR2 from the germline V gene are SGHTS and YDEGEE. The CDR3 extends over 14 amino acids. Trimming took 2 bases from V and 7 from J; bases not matched to a gene: 3. The CDR3 region is CASSFRDSNSPLHF. The CDR3 DNA is TGTGCCAGCAGCTTCCGGGACAGCAATTCACCCCTCCACTTT.

A few counts support this clone. The chain is built from TRBV10-3 and TRBJ1-6; D is perhaps TRBD1 (6 bases). The CDR3 length is 17 residues. The germline V and J ends were trimmed by 4 bases and 9 bases, with 22 bases remaining between them. Germline V lookup: CDR1 ENHRY, CDR2 SYGVKD. In nucleotides, the CDR3 is TGTGCCATCAGTGCCCGGGGGGGCAGAGAGGTATTTTCACCCCTCCACTTT. It yields the protein CAISARGGREVFSPLHF.

The chain employs TRBV7-8 and TRBJ2-1; 9 bases match TRBD1. The V segment lost 1 base and the J segment 4 bases; nucleotides outside the gene matches: 2. Looked up from germline, CDR1 is SGHVS and CDR2 is FQNEAQ. There are 15 residues in the CDR3. In DNA form, the CDR3 reads TGTGCCAGCAGCTTAGGGGGACAGGGATACAATGAGCAGTTCTTC. Its translation is CASSLGGQGYNEQFF. Complete variable domain (other parts from reference TRBV7-8 and TRBJ2-1): GAGVSQSPRYKVAKRGQDVALRCDPISGHVSLFWYQQALGQGPEFLTYFQNEAQLDKSGLPSDRFFAERPEGSVSTLKIQRTQQEDSAVYLCASSLGGQGYNEQFFGPGTRLTVL.

The rearrangement joins TRBV5-4 to TRBJ2-3, with D tentatively TRBD1 (5 bases). Germline CDR1 SGHNT, CDR2 YYREEE (reference sequence). V lost 4 bases to trimming and J lost 3 bases, with 15 bases between them. The CDR3 is 15 amino acids. In DNA, the CDR3 is TGTGCCAGCAGCCTACAACACAGGTCTACAGATACGCAGTATTTT. This translates into CASSLQHRSTDTQYF.

J is TRBJ1-2 and V is TRBV5-4; 7 nucleotides align to TRBD1. The germline V gene encodes CDR1 SGHNT and CDR2 YYREEE (reference sequence). The CDR3 spans 13 residues. Unmatched junction bases numbered 8, after V lost 4 bases and J lost 8 bases. The CDR3 coding sequence is TGTGCCAGCAGCGCAAATACAGGGGTAGGCTACACCTTC. It is translated as CASSANTGVGYTF.

The V gene is TRBV3-1 (or the pseudogene TRBV3-2), the J gene TRBJ2-2; 9 bases line up with TRBD1. Germline loops: CDR1 LGHDT, CDR2 YNNKEL (reference sequence). This CDR3 contains 16 residues. The trim removed 2 bases at V and 4 bases at J, leaving 5 bases unmatched. The DNA of the CDR3 is TGTGCCAGCAGCCAATCACAGGGGGCGGTCACCGGGGAGCTGTTTTTT. Translation: CASSQSQGAVTGELFF.

This clone was counted a few times. V usage is TRBV10-3 and J usage is TRBJ1-5; D is possibly TRBD1 (5 bases). V lost 2 bases to trimming and J lost 11 bases, with 10 bases between them. The germline gives CDR1 ENHRY, CDR2 SYGVKD. The CDR3 loop spans 12 amino acids. The DNA of the CDR3 is TGTGCCATCAGTGAGAACAGCAGGGCCCAGCATTTT. Translation: CAISENSRAQHF.

This clone was seen only once. The gene calls are TRBV14 and TRBJ1-5; D is possibly TRBD1 (6 bases). From germline, CDR1 is SGHDN and CDR2 FVKESK. Trimming removed 0 bases from V and 0 bases from J, with 18 bases in between. The CDR3 covers 19 residues. In DNA, the CDR3 is TGTGCCAGCAGCCAAGAGAGGGGGGGTGACATTTATAGCAATCAGCCCCAGCATTTT. Encoded protein: CASSQERGGDIYSNQPQHF. Full variable domain (outside the CDR3, taken from reference TRBV14 and TRBJ1-5): EAGVTQFPSHSVIEKGQTVTLRCDPISGHDNLYWYRRVMGKEIKFLLHFVKESKQDESGMPNNRFLAERTGGTYSTLKVQPAELEDSGVYFCASSQERGGDIYSNQPQHFGDGTRLSIL.

The CDR3 loop reads CASSYTGTGFSYEQYF. For the CDR3, the DNA is TGTGCCAGCAGCTACACCGGGACAGGATTCTCCTACGAGCAGTACTTC. The chain employs TRBV5-4 and TRBJ2-7, with 8 bases lining up with TRBD1. The V segment lost 3 bases and the J segment 0 bases; nucleotides outside the gene matches: 8. The germline V gene has CDR1 SGHNT and CDR2 YYREEE (reference sequence). This CDR3 spans 16 amino acids.

CDR3 sequence reads: CASCGTVSYEQYF. CDR3 coding DNA: TGTGCCAGCTGCGGGACGGTCTCCTACGAGCAGTACTTC. The gene calls are TRBV6-5 and TRBJ2-7; tentative D call: TRBD2 (6 bases). Trimming stripped 8 bases from V and 0 bases from J, with 11 bases between. Germline V gene data show CDR1 as MNHEY and CDR2 as SVGAGI. CDR3 length: 13 residues.

The rearrangement joins TRBV19 to TRBJ1-2; a possible D gene is TRBD1 (6 bases). The CDR3 is 15 residues long. Germline V gene sequence: CDR1 LNHDA, CDR2 SQIVND (reference sequence). V lost 0 bases to trimming and J lost 6 bases, with 14 bases between them. The CDR3 here is CASSIDHREGNGYTF. The CDR3 nucleotides read TGTGCCAGTAGTATAGATCACAGGGAGGGGAATGGCTACACCTTC.

This chain connects TRBV19 to TRBJ1-4; TRBD1 is a possible D gene (5 bases). Trimming removed 3 bases at V and 7 bases at J, with 18 bases between. This CDR3 comprises 16 residues. In germline, CDR1 is LNHDA, CDR2 SQIVND (reference sequence). CDR3 in DNA: TGTGCCAGTAGTATTGCCTCGATGGGGCGGGGTGAAAAACTGTTTTTT. It yields the protein CASSIASMGRGEKLFF. Supplemented by reference TRBV19 and TRBJ1-4, the full variable domain reads DGGITQSPKYLFRKEGQNVTLSCEQNLNHDAMYWYRQDPGQGLRLIYYSQIVNDFQKGDIAEGYSVSREKKESFPLTVTSAQKNPTAFYLCASSIASMGRGEKLFFGSGTQLSVL.

V and J are TRBV27 and TRBJ1-2, with 10 nucleotides matching TRBD1. The CDR3 extends over 16 amino acids. The germline V gene encodes CDR1 MNHEY and CDR2 SMNVEV (reference sequence). The V gene end was trimmed by 0 bases and the J gene end by 4 bases; junction bases not matched to a gene: 5. The CDR3 DNA reads TGTGCCAGCAGTTTATCGGCCGGACAGGGGGTCTATGGCTACACCTTC. This sequence encodes CASSLSAGQGVYGYTF.

This clone showed up just once. The chain carries TRBV7-2 and TRBJ1-1; D is unclear. Germline assignment: CDR1 SGHTA and CDR2 FQGNSA. This CDR3 has 15 amino acids. Trimming stripped 3 bases from V and 0 bases from J, with 11 bases between. CDR3 nucleotide sequence: TGTGCCAGCAGCTTTTCGTCGGGGATGAACACTGAAGCTTTCTTT. Protein product: CASSFSSGMNTEAFF.

The chain has TRBV4-2 and TRBJ1-2; D gene uncertain. The CDR3 sequence is 15 residues long. The germline V and J ends were trimmed by 0 bases and 9 bases, with 17 bases remaining between them. The germline V gene has CDR1 LGHNA and CDR2 YNFKEQ. The CDR3 nucleotides are TGTGCCAGCAGCCAAGATTTTAAGGAGGTTGCACGCTACACCTTC. Translated, it gives CASSQDFKEVARYTF.